The clone carrying this TCR beta chain was seen ten or more times. No antigen is known for it. The CDR3 sequence is 15 residues long. Germline V gives CDR1 MDHEN, CDR2 SYDVKM. Trimming at V came to 7 bases and at J to 7 bases, leaving 9 bases not matched to a gene. This entry comes from a study of T cells in Graves' hyperthyroidism and ophthalmopathy. Study-level results: The model anticipated ophthalmopathy a median about 7.1 months pre-onset.

RNA transcripts yielded amplified TCR beta CDR3 regions. The primer set for the first-round RT-PCR of the TCR CDR3 was HTBI. TCRdb independently ran MiXCR on the multiplex PCR reads; one entry per CDR3 protein. The data hold more than 500,000 distinct CDR3 sequences, with around 16% observed a single time. V and J are TRBV28 and TRBJ2-1, with 11 bases that match TRBD2. The sample was blood. This receptor was identified in a woman in her 30s with Graves' hyperthyroidism. The CDR3 DNA reads TGTGCCAGCATTCTTAGCGGGAGGGCCCGAAATGAGCAGTTCTTC. Its translation is CASILSGRARNEQFF.